This TCR beta chain stems from a study of PD-L1 blockade in urothelial cancer. As for the study in general: Blood was analyzed 3 weeks (second dose) and 6 weeks after treatment start.

Indicated time point: pretreatment peripheral blood. Locally advanced or metastatic urothelial carcinoma was present in patients. Sequencing was performed with immunoSEQ multiplex PCR; in TCRdb, only in-frame clones are kept and a portion is missing. In the table there are some 45,000 clones, 70% to 90% of which are singletons. The CDR3 has 15 amino acids. Germline V gene sequence: CDR1 MNHEY, CDR2 SMNVEV (reference sequence). V gave up 5 bases and J gave up 6 bases; unmatched junction bases: 5. The chain recombines TRBV27 with TRBJ2-1; the match to TRBD2 covers 12 bases. This TCR was sampled from a man aged 60 to 75 with urothelial cancer. The starting material was PBMCs, obtained around atezolizumab (anti-PD-L1) treatment. The CDR3 DNA follows: TGTGCCAGCAGTAGGGCTAGCGGGGGGGTCAATGAGCAGTTCTTC. Its protein is CASSRASGGVNEQFF.